Following are 3 T cell receptor beta chains from one sample sequenced in a study of blood T cell repertoires in COVID-19 (dated by TCRdb to the early 2020s). Receptor amplification or capture employed the immunoSEQ multiplex PCR assay. Held by TCRdb, this immuneACCESS table contains in-frame sequences only and omits some clones. Under half of the omission traces to an unresolved V gene where checked; the cause of the rest is unknown. For this sample the table gives roughly 84,000 clones, of which roughly 75% were detected only once. Of the sample, roughly 4.2% is held by the ten largest clones. The sample comprised peripheral blood. The origin of the receptors is a woman between 50 and 59 years old with acute or convalescent COVID-19.

CDR3 nucleotides: TGTGCCAGCAGCCGTACAGGGTCGTTGAACACCGGGGAGCTGTTTTTT. Amino acid sequence: CASSRTGSLNTGELFF. V usage is TRBV7-3 and J usage is TRBJ2-2; D may be TRBD1 (6 bases). The germline CDR1 and CDR2 sequences are SGHTA and FQGTGA. Trimming stripped 5 bases from V and 1 base from J, with 14 bases between. CDR3 length equals 16 residues.

The chain links TRBV2 to TRBJ1-6; 8 nucleotides line up with TRBD1. CDR1 and CDR2 (germline): SNHLY, FYNNEI. V lost 8 bases and J lost 8; bases outside the gene matches: 11. This CDR3 is built from 15 residues. The CDR3 bases are TGTGCCAGCTCATTCAATGGACAGGGCGATTCACCCCTCCACTTT. The encoded protein is CASSFNGQGDSPLHF.

The count of this clone is one. The chain has TRBV15 and TRBJ2-7, with D possibly being TRBD1 (6 bases). Germline CDR1 LNHNV, CDR2 YYDKDF (reference sequence). Trimming stripped 0 bases from V and 3 bases from J, with 12 bases between. CDR3 size: 15 residues. In DNA form, the CDR3 reads TGTGCCACCAGCAGAGAGGGTTTGGGACACTACGAGCAGTACTTC. It yields the protein CATSREGLGHYEQYF.